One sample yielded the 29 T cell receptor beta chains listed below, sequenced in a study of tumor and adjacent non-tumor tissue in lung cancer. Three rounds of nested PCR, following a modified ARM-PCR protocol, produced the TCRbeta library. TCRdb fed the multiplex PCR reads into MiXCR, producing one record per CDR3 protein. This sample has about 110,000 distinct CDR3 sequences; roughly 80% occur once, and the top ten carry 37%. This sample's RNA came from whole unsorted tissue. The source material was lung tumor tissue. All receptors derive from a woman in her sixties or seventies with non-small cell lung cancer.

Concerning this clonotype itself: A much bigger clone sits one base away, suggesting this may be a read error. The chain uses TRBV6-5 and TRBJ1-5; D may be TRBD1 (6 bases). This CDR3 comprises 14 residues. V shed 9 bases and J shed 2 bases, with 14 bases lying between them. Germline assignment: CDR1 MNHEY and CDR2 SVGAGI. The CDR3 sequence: CARRTGMGNQPQHF. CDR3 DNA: TGTGCCAGAAGAACAGGGATGGGCAATCAGCCCCAGCATTTT.

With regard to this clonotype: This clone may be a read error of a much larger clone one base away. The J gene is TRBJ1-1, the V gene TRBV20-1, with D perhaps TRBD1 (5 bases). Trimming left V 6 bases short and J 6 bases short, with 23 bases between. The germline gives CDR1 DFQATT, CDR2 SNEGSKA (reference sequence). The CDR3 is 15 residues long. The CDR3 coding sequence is TGCAGTGCCCAACCCCCCAGGGTGCGGGACGCTGAAGCTTTCTTT. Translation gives CSAQPPRVRDAEAFF.

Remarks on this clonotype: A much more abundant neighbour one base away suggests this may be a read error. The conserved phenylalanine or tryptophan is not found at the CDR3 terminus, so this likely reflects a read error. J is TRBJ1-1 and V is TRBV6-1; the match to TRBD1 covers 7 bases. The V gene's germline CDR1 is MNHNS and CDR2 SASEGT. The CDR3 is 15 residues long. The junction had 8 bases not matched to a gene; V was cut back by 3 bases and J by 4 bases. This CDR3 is CASSDLFGTATEAFL. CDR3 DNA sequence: TGTGCCAGCAGTGACCTCTTCGGGACAGCCACTGAAGCTTTCTTA.

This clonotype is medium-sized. Written as DNA, the CDR3 is TGCAGCGTCCAATTCGACAGATCTAACTATGGCTACACCTTC. This codes for CSVQFDRSNYGYTF. The chain uses TRBV29-1 and TRBJ1-2, with TRBD1 as a possible D gene (5 bases). The CDR3 spans 14 residues. Trimming shortened V by 6 bases and J by 0 bases, and 14 bases separated the two germline ends. Germline assignment: CDR1 SQVTM and CDR2 ANQGSEA. The whole variable domain, filled in from reference TRBV29-1 and TRBJ1-2, reads SAVISQKPSRDICQRGTSLTIQCQVDSQVTMMFWYRQQPGQSLTLIATANQGSEATYESGFVIDKFPISRPNLTFSTLTVSNMSPEDSSIYLCSVQFDRSNYGYTFGSGTRLTVV.

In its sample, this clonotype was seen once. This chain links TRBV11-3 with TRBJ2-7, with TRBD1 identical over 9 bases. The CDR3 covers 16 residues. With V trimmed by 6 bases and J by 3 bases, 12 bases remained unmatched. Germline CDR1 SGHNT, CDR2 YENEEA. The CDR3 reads CASSSILDRGVYEQYF. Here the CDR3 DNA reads TGTGCCAGCAGTTCGATATTGGACAGGGGCGTCTACGAGCAGTACTTC.

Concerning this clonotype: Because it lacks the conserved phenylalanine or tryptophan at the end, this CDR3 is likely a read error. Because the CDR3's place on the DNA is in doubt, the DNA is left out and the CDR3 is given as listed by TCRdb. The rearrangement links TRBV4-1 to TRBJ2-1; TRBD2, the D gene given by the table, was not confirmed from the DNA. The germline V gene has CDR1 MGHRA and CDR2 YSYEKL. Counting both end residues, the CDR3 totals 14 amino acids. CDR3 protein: CASSRTGLSGTRFV.

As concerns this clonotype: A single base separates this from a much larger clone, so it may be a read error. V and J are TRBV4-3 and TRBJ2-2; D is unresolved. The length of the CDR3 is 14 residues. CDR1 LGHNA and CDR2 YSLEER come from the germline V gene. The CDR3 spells CANSQDSGTGELFF. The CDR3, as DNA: TGCGCCAACAGCCAAGATTCCGGGACCGGGGAGCTGTTTTTT.

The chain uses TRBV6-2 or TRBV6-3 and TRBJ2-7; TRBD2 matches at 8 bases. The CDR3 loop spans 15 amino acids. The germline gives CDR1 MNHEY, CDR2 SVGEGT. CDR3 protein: CASRQGLGAPYEQYF. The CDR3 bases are TGTGCAAGTAGGCAGGGACTAGGGGCCCCCTACGAGCAGTACTTC.

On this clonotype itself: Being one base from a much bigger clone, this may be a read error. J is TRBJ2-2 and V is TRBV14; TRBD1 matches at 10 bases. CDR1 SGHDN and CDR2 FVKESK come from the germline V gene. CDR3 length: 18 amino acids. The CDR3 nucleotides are TGTGTCAGCAGCCAGACCGCTACCGGGACAGGGGTTCCCGGGGAGCTGTTTTTT. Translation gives CVSSQTATGTGVPGELFF.

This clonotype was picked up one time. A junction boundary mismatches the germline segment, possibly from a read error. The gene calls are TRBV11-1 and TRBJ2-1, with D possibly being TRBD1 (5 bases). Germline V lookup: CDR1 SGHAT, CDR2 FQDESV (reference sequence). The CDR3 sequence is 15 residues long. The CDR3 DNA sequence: TGTGCCAGCAGCTTATTTGGGGCAGGTTTCAATAAGCAGTTCTTC. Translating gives CASSLFGAGFNKQFF.

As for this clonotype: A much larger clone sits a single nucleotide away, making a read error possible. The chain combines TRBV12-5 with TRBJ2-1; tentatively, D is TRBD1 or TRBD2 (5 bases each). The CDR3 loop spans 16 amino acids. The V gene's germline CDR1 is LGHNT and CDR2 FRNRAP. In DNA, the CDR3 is TGTGCTAGTGGTTCGAAAGCCGGGACGGCCTACAATGAGGAGTTCTTC. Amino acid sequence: CASGSKAGTAYNEEFF. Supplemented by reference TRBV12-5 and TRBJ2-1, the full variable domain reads DARVTQTPRHKVTEMGQEVTMRCQPILGHNTVFWYRQTMMQGLELLAYFRNRAPLDDSGMPKDRFSAEMPDATLATLKIQPSEPRDSAVYFCASGSKAGTAYNEEFFGPGTRLTVL.

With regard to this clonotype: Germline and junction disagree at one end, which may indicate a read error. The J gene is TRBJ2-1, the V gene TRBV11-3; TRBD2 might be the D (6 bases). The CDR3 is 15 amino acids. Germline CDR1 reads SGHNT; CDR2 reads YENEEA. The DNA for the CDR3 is TGTGCCAGCAGCTACCTAGCTGGGGGGAATAATGAGCAGTTCTTT. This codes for CASSYLAGGNNEQFF.

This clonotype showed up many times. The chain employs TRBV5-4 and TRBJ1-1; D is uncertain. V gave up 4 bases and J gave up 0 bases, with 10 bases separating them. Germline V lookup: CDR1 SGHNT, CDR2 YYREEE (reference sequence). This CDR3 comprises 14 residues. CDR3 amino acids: CASSLGTLNTEAFF. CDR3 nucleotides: TGTGCCAGCAGCCTCGGCACACTGAACACTGAAGCTTTCTTT.

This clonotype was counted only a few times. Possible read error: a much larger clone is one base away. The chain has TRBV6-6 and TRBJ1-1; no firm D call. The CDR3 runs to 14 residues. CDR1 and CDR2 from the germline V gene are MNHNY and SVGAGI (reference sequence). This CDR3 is CASSYPDSGTEVFF. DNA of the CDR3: TGTGCCAGCAGTTACCCCGATTCGGGAACTGAAGTTTTCTTT.

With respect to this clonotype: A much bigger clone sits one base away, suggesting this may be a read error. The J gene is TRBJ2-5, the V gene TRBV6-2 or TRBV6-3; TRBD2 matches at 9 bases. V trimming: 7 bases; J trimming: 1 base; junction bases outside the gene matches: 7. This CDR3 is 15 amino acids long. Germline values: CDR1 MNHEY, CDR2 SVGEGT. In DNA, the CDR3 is TGTGCCAGCAATACCGAACTAGCGGGCCAAGAGACCCAGTACTTC. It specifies CASNTELAGQETQYF.

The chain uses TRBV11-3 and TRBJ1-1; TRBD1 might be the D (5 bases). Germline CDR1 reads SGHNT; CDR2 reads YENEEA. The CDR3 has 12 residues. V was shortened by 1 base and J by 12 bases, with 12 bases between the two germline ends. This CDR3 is CASSLGGTDPFF. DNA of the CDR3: TGTGCCAGCAGCTTAGGCGGGACTGATCCTTTCTTT.

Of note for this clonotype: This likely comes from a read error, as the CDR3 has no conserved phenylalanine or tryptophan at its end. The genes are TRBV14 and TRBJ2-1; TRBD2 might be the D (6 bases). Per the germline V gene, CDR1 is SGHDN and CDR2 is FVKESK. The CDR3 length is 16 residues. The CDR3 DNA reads TGTGCCGGCAGCCAAGCTTCGGGAGTTGAATTCAATGAGCAGTTCGTC. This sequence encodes CAGSQASGVEFNEQFV.

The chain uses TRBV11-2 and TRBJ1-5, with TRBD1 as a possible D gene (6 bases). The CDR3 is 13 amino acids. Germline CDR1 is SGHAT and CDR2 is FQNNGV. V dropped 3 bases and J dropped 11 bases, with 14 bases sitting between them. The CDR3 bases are TGTGCCAGCAGCTTGGAGGGGGGCCAGGCCCAGCATTTT. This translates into CASSLEGGQAQHF.

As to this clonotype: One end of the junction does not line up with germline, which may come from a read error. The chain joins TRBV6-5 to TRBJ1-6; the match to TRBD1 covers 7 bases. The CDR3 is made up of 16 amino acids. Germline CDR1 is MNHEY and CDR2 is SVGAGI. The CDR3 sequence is CARSLLYRGSNSPLQF. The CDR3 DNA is TGTGCCAGAAGTTTATTATACAGGGGAAGTAATTCACCCCTCCAATTT.

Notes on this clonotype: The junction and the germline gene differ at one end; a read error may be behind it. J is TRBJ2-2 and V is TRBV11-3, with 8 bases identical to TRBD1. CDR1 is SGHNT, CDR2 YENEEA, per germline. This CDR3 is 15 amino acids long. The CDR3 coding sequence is TGTGCCATCAGCTTCAGGACAGGGAAGGCCGGGGAGCTGTTTTTT. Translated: CAISFRTGKAGELFF.

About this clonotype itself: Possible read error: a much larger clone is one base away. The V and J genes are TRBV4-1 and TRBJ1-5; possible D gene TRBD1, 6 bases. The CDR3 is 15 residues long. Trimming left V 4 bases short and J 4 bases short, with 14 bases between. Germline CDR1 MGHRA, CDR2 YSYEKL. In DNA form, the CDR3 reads TGCGCCAGCAGCCGAACCTGGACAGATAATCAGCCCCAGCATTTT. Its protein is CASSRTWTDNQPQHF.

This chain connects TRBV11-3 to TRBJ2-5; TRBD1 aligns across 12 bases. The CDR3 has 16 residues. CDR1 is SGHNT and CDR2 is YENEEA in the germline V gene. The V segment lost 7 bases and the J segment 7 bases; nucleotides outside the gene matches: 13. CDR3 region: CASNVSGTGGSGTQYF. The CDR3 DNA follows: TGTGCCAGCAACGTCTCCGGGACAGGGGGCTCAGGGACCCAGTACTTC.

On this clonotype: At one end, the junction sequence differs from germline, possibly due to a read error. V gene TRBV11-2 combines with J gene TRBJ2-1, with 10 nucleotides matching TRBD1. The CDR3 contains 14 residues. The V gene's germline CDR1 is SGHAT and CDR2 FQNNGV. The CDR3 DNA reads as TGTGTCTGCAGCTTAGGGACAGGGGTCTTAAGTAAGTTTTTC. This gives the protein CVCSLGTGVLSKFF.

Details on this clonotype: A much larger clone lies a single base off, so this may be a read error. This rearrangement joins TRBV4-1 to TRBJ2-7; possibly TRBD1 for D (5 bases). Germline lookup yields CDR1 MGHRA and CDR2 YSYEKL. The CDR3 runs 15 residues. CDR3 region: CASNQDRRAHYEQYF. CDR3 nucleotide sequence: TGCGCCAGCAACCAAGACCGCAGGGCTCACTACGAGCAGTACTTC.

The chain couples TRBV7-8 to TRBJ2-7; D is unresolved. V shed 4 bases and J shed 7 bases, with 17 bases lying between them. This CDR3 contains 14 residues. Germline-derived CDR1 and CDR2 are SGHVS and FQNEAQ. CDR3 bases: TGTGCCAGCAGCTCCACAACAGCTCCCATGGAGCAGTACTTC. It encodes CASSSTTAPMEQYF.

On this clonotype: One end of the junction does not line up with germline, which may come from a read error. CDR3 nucleotide sequence: TGTAGTGCTGTTAGACTAGCGGGGGGGAGACAAGAGACCCAGTACTTC. Residues: CSAVRLAGGRQETQYF. The gene calls are TRBV20-1 and TRBJ2-5, with TRBD2 identical over 14 bases. Germline V gene sequence: CDR1 DFQATT, CDR2 SNEGSKA (reference sequence). The CDR3 extends over 16 amino acids.

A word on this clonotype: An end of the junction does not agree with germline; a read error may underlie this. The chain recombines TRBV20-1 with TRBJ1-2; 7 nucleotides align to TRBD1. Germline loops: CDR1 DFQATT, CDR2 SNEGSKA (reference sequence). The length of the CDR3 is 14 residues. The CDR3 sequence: CSTRVTAGGYGYTF. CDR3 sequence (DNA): TGCAGTACTAGAGTTACGGCAGGGGGCTATGGCTACACCTTC.

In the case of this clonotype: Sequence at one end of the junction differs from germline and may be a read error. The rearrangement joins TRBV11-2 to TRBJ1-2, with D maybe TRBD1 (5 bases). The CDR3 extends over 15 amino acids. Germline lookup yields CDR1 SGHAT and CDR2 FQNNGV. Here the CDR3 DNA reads TGTACCAGCAGCTTAGATTGGATAGGGGATGAAGGCTACACCTTC. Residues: CTSSLDWIGDEGYTF.

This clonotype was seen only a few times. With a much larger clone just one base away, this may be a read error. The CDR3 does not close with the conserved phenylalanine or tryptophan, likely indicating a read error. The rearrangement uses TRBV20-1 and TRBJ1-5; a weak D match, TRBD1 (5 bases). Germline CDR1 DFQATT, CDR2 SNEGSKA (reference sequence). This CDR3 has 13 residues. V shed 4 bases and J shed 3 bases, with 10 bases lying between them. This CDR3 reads CSATQGTNQPQHL. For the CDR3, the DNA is TGCAGTGCTACTCAAGGGACCAATCAGCCCCAGCATCTT.